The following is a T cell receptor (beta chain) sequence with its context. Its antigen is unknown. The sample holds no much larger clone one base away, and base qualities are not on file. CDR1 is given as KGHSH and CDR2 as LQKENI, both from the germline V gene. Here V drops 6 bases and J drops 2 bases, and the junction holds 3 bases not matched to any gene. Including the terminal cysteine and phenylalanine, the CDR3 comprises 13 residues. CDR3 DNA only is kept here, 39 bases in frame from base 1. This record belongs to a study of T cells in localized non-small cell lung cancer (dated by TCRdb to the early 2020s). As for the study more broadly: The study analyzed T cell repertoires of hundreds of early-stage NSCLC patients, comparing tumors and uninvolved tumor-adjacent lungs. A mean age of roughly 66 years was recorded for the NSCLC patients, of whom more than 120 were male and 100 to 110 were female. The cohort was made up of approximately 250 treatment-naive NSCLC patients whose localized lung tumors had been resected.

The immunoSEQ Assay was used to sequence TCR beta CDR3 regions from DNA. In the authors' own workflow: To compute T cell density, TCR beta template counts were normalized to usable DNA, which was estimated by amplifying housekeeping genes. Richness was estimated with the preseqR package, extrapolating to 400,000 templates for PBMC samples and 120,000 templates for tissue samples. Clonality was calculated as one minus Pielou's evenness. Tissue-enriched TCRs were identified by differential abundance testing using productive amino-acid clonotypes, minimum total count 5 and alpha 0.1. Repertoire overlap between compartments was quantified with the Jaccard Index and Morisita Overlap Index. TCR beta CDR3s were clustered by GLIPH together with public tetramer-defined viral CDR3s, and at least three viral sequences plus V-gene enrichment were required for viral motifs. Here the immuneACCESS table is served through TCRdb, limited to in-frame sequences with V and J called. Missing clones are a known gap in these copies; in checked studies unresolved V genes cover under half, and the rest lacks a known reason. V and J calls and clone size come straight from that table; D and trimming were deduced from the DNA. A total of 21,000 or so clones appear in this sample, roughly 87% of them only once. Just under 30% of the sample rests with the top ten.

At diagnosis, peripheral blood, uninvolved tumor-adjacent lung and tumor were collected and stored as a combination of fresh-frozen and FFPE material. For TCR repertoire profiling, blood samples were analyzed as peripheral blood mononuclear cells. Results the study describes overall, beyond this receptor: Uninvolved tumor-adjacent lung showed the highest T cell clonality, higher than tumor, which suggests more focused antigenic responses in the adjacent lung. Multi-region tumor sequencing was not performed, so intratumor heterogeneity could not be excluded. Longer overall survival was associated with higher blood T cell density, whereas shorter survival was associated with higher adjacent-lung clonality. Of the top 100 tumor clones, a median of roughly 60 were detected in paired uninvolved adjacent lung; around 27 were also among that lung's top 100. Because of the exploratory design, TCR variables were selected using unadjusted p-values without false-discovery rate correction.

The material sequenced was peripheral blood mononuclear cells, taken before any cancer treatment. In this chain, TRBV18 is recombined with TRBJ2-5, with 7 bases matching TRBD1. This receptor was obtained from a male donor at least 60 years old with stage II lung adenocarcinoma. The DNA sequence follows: TGTGCCAGCTCCGGGACAGTTCAAGAGACCCAGTACTTC. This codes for CASSGTVQETQYF.